This T cell receptor (beta chain) was captured by sequencing in a study of T cells in Graves' hyperthyroidism and ophthalmopathy. Study-wide background: It was at initial diagnosis, before any treatment, that peripheral blood was collected.

V was trimmed by 4 bases and J by 7 bases, leaving 16 bases between them. The CDR3 extends over 15 amino acids. Germline V gene data show CDR1 as MDHEN and CDR2 as SYDVKM. TCR beta CDR3 regions were amplified from RNA. Using the HTBI primer set, a first-round RT-PCR was run on the TCR CDR3. A single record per CDR3 protein comes from TCRdb applying MiXCR to the multiplex PCR reads. The sample consists of around 290,000 distinct CDR3 sequences, more than 10% of them appearing once. The material sequenced was blood. The chain couples TRBV28 to TRBJ1-4, with TRBD1 as a possible D gene (5 bases). This TCR was recovered from a woman in her thirties with Graves' hyperthyroidism that later progressed to Graves' ophthalmopathy. CDR3 sequence (DNA): TGTGCCAGCAGTTCCAGGGATATCGGCGTTGAAAAACTGTTTTTT. Translated, it gives CASSSRDIGVEKLFF.